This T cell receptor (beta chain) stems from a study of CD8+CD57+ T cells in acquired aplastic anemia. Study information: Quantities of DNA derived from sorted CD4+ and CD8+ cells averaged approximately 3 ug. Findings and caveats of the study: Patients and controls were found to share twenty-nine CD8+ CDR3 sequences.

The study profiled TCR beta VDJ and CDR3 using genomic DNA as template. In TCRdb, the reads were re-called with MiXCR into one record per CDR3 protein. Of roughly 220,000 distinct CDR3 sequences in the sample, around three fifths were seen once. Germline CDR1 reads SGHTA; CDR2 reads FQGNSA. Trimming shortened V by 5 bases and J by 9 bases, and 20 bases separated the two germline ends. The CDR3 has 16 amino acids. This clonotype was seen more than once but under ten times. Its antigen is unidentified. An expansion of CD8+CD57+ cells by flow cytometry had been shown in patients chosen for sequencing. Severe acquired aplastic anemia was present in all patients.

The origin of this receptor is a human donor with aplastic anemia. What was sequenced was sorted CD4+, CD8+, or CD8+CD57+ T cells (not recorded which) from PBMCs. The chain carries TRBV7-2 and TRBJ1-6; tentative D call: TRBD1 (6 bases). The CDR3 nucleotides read TGTGCCAGCAGCGGACAGACAGGTCCTGGTGGTTCACCCCTCCACTTT. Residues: CASSGQTGPGGSPLHF.